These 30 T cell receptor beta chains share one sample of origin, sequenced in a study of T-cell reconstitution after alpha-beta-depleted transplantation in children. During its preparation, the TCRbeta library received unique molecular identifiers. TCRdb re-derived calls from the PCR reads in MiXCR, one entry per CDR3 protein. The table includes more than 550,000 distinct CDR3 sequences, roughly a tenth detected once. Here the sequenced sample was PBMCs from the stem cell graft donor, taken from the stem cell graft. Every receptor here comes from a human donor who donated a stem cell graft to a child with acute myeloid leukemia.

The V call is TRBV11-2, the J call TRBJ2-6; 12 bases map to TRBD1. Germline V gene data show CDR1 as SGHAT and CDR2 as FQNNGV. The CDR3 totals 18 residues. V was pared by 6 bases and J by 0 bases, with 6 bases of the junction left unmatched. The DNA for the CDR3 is TGTGCCAGCAGGGAGCCGGGACAGGGGGCCTCTGGGGCCAACGTCCTGACTTTC. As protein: CASREPGQGASGANVLTF.

CDR3 sequence: CASSVDLAGGLLYEQFF. In DNA form, the CDR3 reads TGTGCCAGCAGCGTAGATCTAGCGGGAGGGTTATTGTATGAGCAGTTCTTC. The chain couples TRBV9 to TRBJ2-1; 12 nucleotides match TRBD2. In germline, CDR1 is SGDLS, CDR2 YYNGEE. The CDR3 consists of 17 residues. Trimming removed 0 bases from V and 8 bases from J; junction bases left unmatched: 9. The entire variable domain, with the rest obtained from reference TRBV9 and TRBJ2-1, is as follows: DSGVTQTPKHLITATGQRVTLRCSPRSGDLSVYWYQQSLDQGLQFLIQYYNGEERAKGNILERFSAQQFPDLHSELNLSSLELGDSALYFCASSVDLAGGLLYEQFFGPGTRLTVL.

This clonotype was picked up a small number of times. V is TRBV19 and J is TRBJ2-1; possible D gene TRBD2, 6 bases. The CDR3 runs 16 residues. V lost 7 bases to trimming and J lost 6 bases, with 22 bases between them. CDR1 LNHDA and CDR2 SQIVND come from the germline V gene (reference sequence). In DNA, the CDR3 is TGTGCCAGTATCCTCTCCGGGACTCCGGGGGTCAATGAGCAGTTCTTC. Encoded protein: CASILSGTPGVNEQFF.

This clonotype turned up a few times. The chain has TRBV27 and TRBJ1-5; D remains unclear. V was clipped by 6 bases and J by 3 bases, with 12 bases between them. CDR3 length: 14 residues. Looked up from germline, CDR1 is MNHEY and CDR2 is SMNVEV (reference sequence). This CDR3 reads CASSPGPANQPQHF. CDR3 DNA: TGTGCCAGCAGCCCCGGACCGGCCAATCAGCCCCAGCATTTT.

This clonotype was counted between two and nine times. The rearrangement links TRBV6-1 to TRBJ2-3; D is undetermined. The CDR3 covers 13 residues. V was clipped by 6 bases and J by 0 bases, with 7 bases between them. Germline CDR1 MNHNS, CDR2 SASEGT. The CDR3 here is CASRRPSTDTQYF. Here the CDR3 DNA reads TGTGCCAGCAGGCGACCCAGCACAGATACGCAGTATTTT.

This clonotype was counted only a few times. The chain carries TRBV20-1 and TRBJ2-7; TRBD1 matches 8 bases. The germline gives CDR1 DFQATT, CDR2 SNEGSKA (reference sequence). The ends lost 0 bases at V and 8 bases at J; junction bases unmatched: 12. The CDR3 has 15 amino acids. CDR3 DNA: TGCAGTGCTAGAGATCGGAGGCAGGGGGCCATCAAGCAGTACTTC. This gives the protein CSARDRRQGAIKQYF.

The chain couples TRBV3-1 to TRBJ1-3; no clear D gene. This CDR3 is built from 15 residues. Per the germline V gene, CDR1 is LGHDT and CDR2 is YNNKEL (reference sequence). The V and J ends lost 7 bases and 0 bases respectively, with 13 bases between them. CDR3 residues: CASTHLQDSGNTIYF. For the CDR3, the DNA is TGTGCCAGCACCCACCTTCAGGACTCTGGAAACACCATATATTTT.

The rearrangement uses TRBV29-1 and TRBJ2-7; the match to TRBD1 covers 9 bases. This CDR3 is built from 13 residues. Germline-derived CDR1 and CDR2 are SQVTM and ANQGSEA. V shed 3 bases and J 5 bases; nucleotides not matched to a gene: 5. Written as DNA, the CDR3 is TGCAGCGTTGATTTGGACAGGGGTCACGAGCAGTACTTC. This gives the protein CSVDLDRGHEQYF.

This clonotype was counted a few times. The CDR3 sequence is CSVGPDPGYTF. The CDR3, as DNA: TGCAGCGTTGGCCCCGACCCAGGCTACACCTTC. This chain links TRBV29-1 with TRBJ1-2; D not certain. With 4 bases removed from V and 8 bases from J, the gap between germline ends came to 11 bases. The CDR3 covers 11 residues. From germline, CDR1 is SQVTM and CDR2 ANQGSEA.

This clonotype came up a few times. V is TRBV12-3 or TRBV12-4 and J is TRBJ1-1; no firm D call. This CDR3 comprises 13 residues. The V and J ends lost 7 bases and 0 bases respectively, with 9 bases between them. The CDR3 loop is CASKSALNTEAFF. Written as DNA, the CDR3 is TGTGCCAGCAAGTCCGCCCTGAACACTGAAGCTTTCTTT.

The chain's CDR3 is CASNDNRGLGYTEAFF. Written as DNA, the CDR3 is TGTGCCAGCAACGATAACAGGGGCCTCGGGTACACTGAAGCTTTCTTT. The chain links TRBV6-2 or TRBV6-3 to TRBJ1-1; 7 nucleotides line up with TRBD1. The CDR3 sequence is 16 residues long. CDR1 is MNHEY and CDR2 is SVGEGT in the germline V gene. The trim removed 7 bases at V and 3 bases at J, leaving 14 bases unmatched.

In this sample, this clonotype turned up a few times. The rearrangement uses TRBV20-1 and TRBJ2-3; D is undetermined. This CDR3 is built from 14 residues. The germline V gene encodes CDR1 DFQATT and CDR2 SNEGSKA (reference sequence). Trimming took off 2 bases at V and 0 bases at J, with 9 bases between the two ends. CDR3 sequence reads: CSARYSFSTDTQYF. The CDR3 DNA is TGCAGTGCTAGATACAGTTTTAGCACAGATACGCAGTATTTT.

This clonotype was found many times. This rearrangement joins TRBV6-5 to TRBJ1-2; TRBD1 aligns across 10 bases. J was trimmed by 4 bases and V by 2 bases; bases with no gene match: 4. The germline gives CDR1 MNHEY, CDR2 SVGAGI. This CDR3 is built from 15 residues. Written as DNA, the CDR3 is TGTGCCAGCAGTTACGGGGACAGGGGCGGCTATGGCTACACCTTC. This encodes CASSYGDRGGYGYTF.

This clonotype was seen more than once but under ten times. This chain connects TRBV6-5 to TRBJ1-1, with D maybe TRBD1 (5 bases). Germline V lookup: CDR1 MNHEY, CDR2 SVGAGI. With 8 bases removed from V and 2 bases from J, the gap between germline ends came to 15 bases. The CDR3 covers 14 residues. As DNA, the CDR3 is TGTGCCAGCGAAAGAACAGGCGGTAACACTGAAGCTTTCTTT. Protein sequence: CASERTGGNTEAFF.

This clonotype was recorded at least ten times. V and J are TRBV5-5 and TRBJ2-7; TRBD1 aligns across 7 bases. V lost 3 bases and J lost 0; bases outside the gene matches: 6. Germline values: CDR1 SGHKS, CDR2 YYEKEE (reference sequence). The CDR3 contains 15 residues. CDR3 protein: CASSSGQWSSYEQYF. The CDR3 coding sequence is TGTGCCAGCAGCTCGGGACAGTGGAGCTCCTACGAGCAGTACTTC.

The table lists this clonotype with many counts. The CDR3, as DNA: TGTGCCAGCGGATCAGGGAACTATGGCTACACCTTC. As protein: CASGSGNYGYTF. The gene calls are TRBV28 and TRBJ1-2; tentative D call: TRBD1 (5 bases). The CDR3 runs to 12 residues. V lost 8 bases and J lost 2, with 9 bases in between. Germline CDR1 and CDR2: MDHEN and SYDVKM.

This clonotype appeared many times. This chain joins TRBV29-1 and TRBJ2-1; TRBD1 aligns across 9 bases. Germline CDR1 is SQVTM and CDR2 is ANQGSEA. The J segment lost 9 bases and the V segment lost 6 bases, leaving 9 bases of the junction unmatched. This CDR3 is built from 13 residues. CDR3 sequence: CSVRDRGFGEQFF. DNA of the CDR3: TGCAGCGTCCGTGACAGGGGGTTTGGTGAGCAGTTCTTC.

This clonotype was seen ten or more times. The CDR3 bases are TGCAGCGTTGATAGGGGGGCTGGCTACGAGCAGTACTTC. Its translation is CSVDRGAGYEQYF. The chain couples TRBV29-1 to TRBJ2-7; either TRBD1 or TRBD2 may fit D (6 bases each). CDR1 and CDR2 (germline): SQVTM, ANQGSEA. This CDR3 is built from 13 residues. Deletions cut 3 bases from V and 3 bases from J, with 12 bases between.

This CDR3 is CASRRQESGTDTQYF. The CDR3 region has the DNA TGTGCCAGCAGACGACAAGAAAGTGGCACAGATACGCAGTATTTT. The V call is TRBV6-4, the J call TRBJ2-3; D is ambiguous. V shed 6 bases and J shed 1 base, with 14 bases lying between them. The CDR3 runs to 15 residues. CDR1 is MRHNA, CDR2 SNTAGT, per germline.

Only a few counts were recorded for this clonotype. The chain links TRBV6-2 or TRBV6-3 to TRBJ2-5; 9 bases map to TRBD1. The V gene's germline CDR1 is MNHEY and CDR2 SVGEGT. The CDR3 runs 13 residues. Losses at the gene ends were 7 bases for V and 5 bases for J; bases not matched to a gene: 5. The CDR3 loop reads CASTGQGMETQYF. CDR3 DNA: TGTGCCAGCACCGGACAGGGGATGGAGACCCAGTACTTC.

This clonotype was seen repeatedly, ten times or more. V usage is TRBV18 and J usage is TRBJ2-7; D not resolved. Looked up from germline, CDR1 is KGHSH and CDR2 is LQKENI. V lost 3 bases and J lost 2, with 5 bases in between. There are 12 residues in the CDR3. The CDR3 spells CASSPAPYEQYF. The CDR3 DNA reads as TGTGCCAGCTCACCCGCCCCCTACGAGCAGTACTTC.

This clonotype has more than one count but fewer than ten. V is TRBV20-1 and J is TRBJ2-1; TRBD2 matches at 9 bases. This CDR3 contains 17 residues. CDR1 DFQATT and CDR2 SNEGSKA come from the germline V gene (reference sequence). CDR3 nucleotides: TGCTGCGCTAGAGACCTCGCAGGGCTAGCGGGATTGGGTGAGCAGTTCTTC. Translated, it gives CCARDLAGLAGLGEQFF.

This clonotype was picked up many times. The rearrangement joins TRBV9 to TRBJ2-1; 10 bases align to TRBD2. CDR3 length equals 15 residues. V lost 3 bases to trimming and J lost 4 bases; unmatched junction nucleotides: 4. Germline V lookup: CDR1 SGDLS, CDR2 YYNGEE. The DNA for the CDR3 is TGTGCCAGCAGCGGGAGACTAGCGGGTTACAATGAGCAGTTCTTC. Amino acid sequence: CASSGRLAGYNEQFF.

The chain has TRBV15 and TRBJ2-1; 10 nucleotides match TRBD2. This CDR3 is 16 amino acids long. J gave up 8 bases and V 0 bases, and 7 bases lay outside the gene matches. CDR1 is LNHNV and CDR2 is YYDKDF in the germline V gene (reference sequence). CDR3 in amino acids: CATSRDLASGSYEQFF. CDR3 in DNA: TGTGCCACCAGCAGAGATCTGGCTAGCGGGAGTTATGAGCAGTTCTTC.

The CDR3 reads CASSLQGGKANVLTF. The CDR3, as DNA: TGCGCCAGCAGCTTACAGGGTGGAAAGGCCAACGTCCTGACTTTC. The chain joins TRBV5-1 to TRBJ2-6; D may be TRBD1 (6 bases). Between the trimmed V and J ends, which lost 2 bases and 6 bases, there was a span of 12 bases. The CDR3 extends over 15 amino acids. Germline assignment: CDR1 SGHRS and CDR2 YFSETQ.

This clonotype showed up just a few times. This CDR3 reads CSAPRTTENEQYF. The CDR3 coding sequence is TGCAGTGCTCCCCGAACCACTGAGAACGAGCAGTACTTC. The V call is TRBV20-1, the J call TRBJ2-7, with D unclear. CDR3 length: 13 residues. V shed 5 bases and J shed 5 bases, with 16 bases lying between them. In germline, CDR1 is DFQATT, CDR2 SNEGSKA (reference sequence).

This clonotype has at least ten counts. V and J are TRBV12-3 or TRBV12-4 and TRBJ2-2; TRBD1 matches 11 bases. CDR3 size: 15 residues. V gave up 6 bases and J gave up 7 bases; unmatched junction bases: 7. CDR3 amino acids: CASSKGQGGYGELFF. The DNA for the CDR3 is TGTGCCAGCAGCAAGGGACAGGGGGGATACGGGGAGCTGTTTTTT.

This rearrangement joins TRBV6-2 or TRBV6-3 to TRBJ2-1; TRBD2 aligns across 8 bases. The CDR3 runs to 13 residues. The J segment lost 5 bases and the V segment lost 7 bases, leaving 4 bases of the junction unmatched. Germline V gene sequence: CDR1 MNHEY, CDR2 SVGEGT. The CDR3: CASNRGGNNEQFF. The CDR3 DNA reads TGTGCCAGCAATCGGGGGGGGAACAATGAGCAGTTCTTC.

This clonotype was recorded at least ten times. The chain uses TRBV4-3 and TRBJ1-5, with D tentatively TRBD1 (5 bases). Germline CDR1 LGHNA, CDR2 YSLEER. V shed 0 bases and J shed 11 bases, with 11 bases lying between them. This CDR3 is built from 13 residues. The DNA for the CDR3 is TGCGCCAGCAGCCAAGATGTAGGGGAGGCCCAGCATTTT. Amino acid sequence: CASSQDVGEAQHF.

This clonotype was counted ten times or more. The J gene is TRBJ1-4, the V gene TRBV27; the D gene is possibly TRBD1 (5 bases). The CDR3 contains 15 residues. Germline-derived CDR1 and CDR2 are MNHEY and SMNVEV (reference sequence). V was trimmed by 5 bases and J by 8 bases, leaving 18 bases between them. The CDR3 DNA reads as TGTGCCAGCAGTCCCGCCGGGACGGAGGTGGAAAAACTGTTTTTT. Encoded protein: CASSPAGTEVEKLFF.